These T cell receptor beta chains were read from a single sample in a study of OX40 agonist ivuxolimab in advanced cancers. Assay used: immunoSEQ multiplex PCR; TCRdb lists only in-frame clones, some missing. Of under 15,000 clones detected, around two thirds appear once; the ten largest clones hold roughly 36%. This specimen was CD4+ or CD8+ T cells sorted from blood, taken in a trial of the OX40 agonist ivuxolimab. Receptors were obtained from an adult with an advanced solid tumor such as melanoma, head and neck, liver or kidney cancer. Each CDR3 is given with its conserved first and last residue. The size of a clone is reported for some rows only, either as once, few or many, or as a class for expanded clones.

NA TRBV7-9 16 CASSLGGLAAWDEQFF
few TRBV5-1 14 CASSPGLFSDEQYF
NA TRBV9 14 CASSPPIGVETQYF
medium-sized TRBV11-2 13 CASTLTSYGELFF
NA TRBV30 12 CAWSTGFNEQFF
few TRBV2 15 CASSGGQTAPSPLHF
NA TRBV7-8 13 CASSEQGNTEAFF
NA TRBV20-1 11 CSARDSGEQYF
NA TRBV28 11 CASSLTRERHF
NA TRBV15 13 CATSAGRPDTQYF
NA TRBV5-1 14 CASSLDLGGGELFF
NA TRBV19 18 CASSPYRGSGSLRETQYF
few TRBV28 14 CASRAGTGSLPQHF
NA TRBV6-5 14 CASSLAGGTDTQYF
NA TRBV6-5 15 CASSPRAPSHSPLHF
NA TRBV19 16 CASSPWGQGPGYEQYF
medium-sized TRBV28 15 CATHNLREAGYEQYF
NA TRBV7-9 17 CASSPLRTQSPTYEQYF
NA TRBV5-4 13 CASSYGGYQPQHF
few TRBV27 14 CASSPRGEDQPQHF